Listed below are T cell receptor beta chains from one sample, sequenced in a study of T-cell memory formation after mild COVID-19. MiXCR, run by TCRdb on the 5' RACE reads, gives a single entry per CDR3 protein. This sample carries 350,000 to 500,000 distinct CDR3 sequences, 18% of them seen once, and the ten largest clones take 20% to 25%. Input material: PBMCs or a T cell subset sorted from them (not recorded which). The origin of the receptors is a man younger than 35 who had mild COVID-19 (a few samples of this study predate the infection). Cell type and time point are not known. Both conserved end residues are part of each CDR3. A D gene is named only where the DNA matches it firmly. The listing skips clone size in some rows; elsewhere it reads once, few, many or a size class.

CDR3nt	CDR3aa	j_gene	v_gene	d_gene	abundance
TGTGCCAGCACAAGCCAGGCGGGCGCTCCTATGAACACTGAAGCTTTCTTT	CASTSQAGAPMNTEAFF	TRBJ1-1	TRBV5-5	.	few
TGCGCCAGCAGCGCACAGGGTGCCTCTGGGGCCAACGTCCTGACTTTC	CASSAQGASGANVLTF	TRBJ2-6	TRBV5-1	.	few
TGTGCCAGCAGCCATTTAACGACAGCTAACTATGGCTACACCTTC	CASSHLTTANYGYTF	TRBJ1-2	TRBV7-8	.	few
TGTGCCAGCAGATCCGGGACAGGGTATCGTACTGAAGCTTTCTTT	CASRSGTGYRTEAFF	TRBJ1-1	TRBV6-2/TRBV6-3	TRBD1	.
TGTGCCAGCAGCTACACGATCGGGGAGAACACTGAAGCTTTCTTT	CASSYTIGENTEAFF	TRBJ1-1	TRBV11-2	.	few
TGTGCCAGCAGCCAAGATCCTGGGCGGGACTATGGCTACACCTTC	CASSQDPGRDYGYTF	TRBJ1-2	TRBV4-2	.	many
TGCGCCAGCAGCTTCGCCCGGGGCCGGGGTAATGAAAAACTGTTTTTT	CASSFARGRGNEKLFF	TRBJ1-4	TRBV5-1	.	.
TGCAGTGCTACAAGGGAGGGGATGACTGAAGCTTTCTTT	CSATREGMTEAFF	TRBJ1-1	TRBV20-1	.	.
TGTGCCACCAGTGGGTCGGTGACAGGCTGGGGTGAGACCCAGTACTTC	CATSGSVTGWGETQYF	TRBJ2-5	TRBV24-1	.	.
TGTGCCAGCAGCTTAGCCCAGCATAATGAAAAACTGTTTTTT	CASSLAQHNEKLFF	TRBJ1-4	TRBV7-2	.	few
TGTGCCAGCAGCTTAGGCATGAGATCAGATACGCAGTATTTT	CASSLGMRSDTQYF	TRBJ2-3	TRBV7-6	.	.
TGTGCCAGCAGCTTGGTGGAGACTCGAAGCGGCTACACCTTC	CASSLVETRSGYTF	TRBJ1-2	TRBV7-8	.	.
TGCAGTGGGGAGACAGGGGGCTACAATGAGCAGTTCTTC	CSGETGGYNEQFF	TRBJ2-1	TRBV20-1	TRBD1	few
TGTGCCAGTTCCCCGGGGGCCGGACTCGAAAAACTGTTTTTT	CASSPGAGLEKLFF	TRBJ1-4	TRBV12-3/TRBV12-4	.	.
TGCGCCAGCAGCCAAGCTGGACAGGGGGGCTCTGGAAACACCATATATTTT	CASSQAGQGGSGNTIYF	TRBJ1-3	TRBV4-1	TRBD1	few
TGTGCCAGCAGTTTAGCGCTAGCGGGGCTCACCGGGGAGCTGTTTTTT	CASSLALAGLTGELFF	TRBJ2-2	TRBV12-3/TRBV12-4	TRBD2	few
TGCAGTGCCCAGCGAGCAGATACGCAGTATTTT	CSAQRADTQYF	TRBJ2-3	TRBV20-1	.	.
TGCAGTGCTAGAGATCTCAGGGGCCATTACGAGCAGTACTTC	CSARDLRGHYEQYF	TRBJ2-7	TRBV20-1	.	.
TGCGCCAGCAGCCCCCGACAGGGAGTAAAGACCCAGTACTTC	CASSPRQGVKTQYF	TRBJ2-5	TRBV4-3	TRBD1	many
TGTGCCAGCAGCGCCTACAGGGGTAACATTCAGTACTTC	CASSAYRGNIQYF	TRBJ2-4	TRBV9	TRBD1	few
TGCAGTGCTAGTTACGGCTCGAGGAAGCGATCATGGGATACGCAGTATTTT	CSASYGSRKRSWDTQYF	TRBJ2-3	TRBV20-1	.	.
TGTGCCAGCAGTTACCGTCACGGCTCTGGGGCCAACGTCCTGACTTTC	CASSYRHGSGANVLTF	TRBJ2-6	TRBV6-2/TRBV6-3	.	.
TGTGCCTGGACTTCGACAGGGGCACGGGCTTTCTTT	CAWTSTGARAFF	TRBJ1-1	TRBV30	TRBD1	few
TGTGCCAGCAGCTTATTAAGGGGGGTCCAGTACTTC	CASSLLRGVQYF	TRBJ2-5	TRBV7-2	.	.
TGCGCCAGCAGCTTGACCTGGGACTCTGGAAACACCATATATTTT	CASSLTWDSGNTIYF	TRBJ1-3	TRBV5-1	.	few
TGCGCCAGCAGGGGGTGGGGGGCAAGGTTCAACCTCTATGGCTACACCTTC	CASRGWGARFNLYGYTF	TRBJ1-2	TRBV4-1	.	few
TGCAGCGTTCCCGAGGGTACAGGTGGCTACACCTTC	CSVPEGTGGYTF	TRBJ1-2	TRBV29-1	.	few
TGTGCCAGCAGGGATCAGCAGGAAAAAAATCAGCCCCAGCATTTT	CASRDQQEKNQPQHF	TRBJ1-5	TRBV6-2/TRBV6-3	.	.
TGTGCCATCAGTGAGTCGAGGCTCGGGGATACGCAGTATTTT	CAISESRLGDTQYF	TRBJ2-3	TRBV10-3	.	few
TGTGCCAGCAGACATTGGGACTTCCGGAGCGGGGAGCTGTTTTTT	CASRHWDFRSGELFF	TRBJ2-2	TRBV6-2/TRBV6-3	.	.
TGTGCCAGCAGCGGACTAGCCCCAGATACGCAGTATTTT	CASSGLAPDTQYF	TRBJ2-3	TRBV5-5	TRBD2	few